The 14 T cell receptor beta chains below were found in one sample sequenced in a study of beta chain features in type 1 diabetes. Expressed TCRB transcripts were sequenced, since all the RNA that had been isolated was reverse transcribed. The assay was immunoSEQ multiplex PCR, and TCRdb's table has in-frame clones only and misses some. The data contain 300,000 to 450,000 clones, roughly 12% of them seen just once; the ten biggest clones take up 0.0095% to 0.011%. No antigens are known for them. Overall study findings and caveats: In every one of the four CD4+ subsets, TCRB CDR3s were moderately but significantly shorter in Type 1 diabetes patients.

The sequenced material came from naive CD4+ T cells from blood. These TCRs come from a young woman with type 1 diabetes.

This clone was counted between two and nine times. The chain is built from TRBV7-9 and TRBJ1-1, with D possibly matching TRBD1 (5 bases). Germline loops: CDR1 SEHNR, CDR2 FQNEAQ (reference sequence). The ends were cut back, 3 bases at V and 0 bases at J, with 11 bases in the middle. This CDR3 comprises 15 residues. The CDR3 here is CASSFPTAMNTEAFF. The CDR3 nucleotides read TGTGCCAGCAGCTTCCCGACAGCGATGAACACTGAAGCTTTCTTT.

This chain connects TRBV29-1 to TRBJ1-1; D is unclear. Looked up from germline, CDR1 is SQVTM and CDR2 is ANQGSEA. Trimming removed 4 bases at V and 3 bases at J, with 12 bases between. The CDR3 has 13 amino acids. CDR3: CSVAGLSDTEAFF. CDR3 sequence (DNA): TGCAGCGTTGCGGGGTTATCGGACACTGAAGCTTTCTTT.

This clone was recorded a few times. The chain combines TRBV27 with TRBJ1-2; TRBD1 matches 8 bases. Germline CDR1 MNHEY, CDR2 SMNVEV (reference sequence). This CDR3 spans 15 amino acids. V dropped 8 bases and J dropped 8; count of bases not matched to a gene: 16. This CDR3 is CASGTGTGAFHGYTF. The CDR3 DNA reads TGTGCCAGCGGGACCGGGACAGGCGCTTTCCACGGCTACACCTTC.

This clone was detected only a few times. The chain couples TRBV7-2 to TRBJ2-2; D might be TRBD1 (5 bases). The V end was cut by 5 bases, the J end by 3 bases, with 16 bases between. Per germline, CDR1 SGHTA and CDR2 FQGNSA. This CDR3 is built from 16 residues. The CDR3 reads CASSLRAGKDTGELFF. CDR3 coding DNA: TGTGCCAGCAGCCTAAGGGCAGGGAAGGACACCGGGGAGCTGTTTTTT.

The CDR3 spells CASSLDLGRSYNEQFF. The CDR3 region has the DNA TGTGCCAGCAGCTTGGACCTTGGGAGAAGTTACAATGAGCAGTTCTTC. The rearrangement links TRBV5-6 to TRBJ2-1, with a possible D match to TRBD2 (5 bases). The CDR3 has 16 residues. Trimming cost V 0 bases and J 4 bases, with 14 bases left between them. Germline assignment: CDR1 SGHDT and CDR2 YYEEEE.

There are a few counts of this clone. The genes are TRBV5-1 and TRBJ2-7; the D is unclear. Germline V CDR1 and CDR2: SGHRS, YFSETQ. The CDR3 has 15 residues. V was cut by 4 bases and J by 2 bases, with 16 bases left in between. CDR3 nucleotides: TGCGCCAGCAGCCATGTGGGCCCAAGTACCTACGAGCAGTACTTC. Translation: CASSHVGPSTYEQYF.

This chain uses TRBV18 with TRBJ2-2; D might be TRBD2 (6 bases). Trimming shortened V by 4 bases and J by 5 bases, and 11 bases separated the two germline ends. This CDR3 has 14 amino acids. Germline CDR1 is KGHSH and CDR2 is LQKENI. CDR3 protein: CASSLPGGTGELFF. CDR3 nucleotide sequence: TGTGCCAGCTCACTGCCCGGAGGGACCGGGGAGCTGTTTTTT.

This clone was counted only a few times. This rearrangement joins TRBV28 to TRBJ2-7; 9 bases match TRBD1. The trim removed 8 bases at V and 6 bases at J, leaving 14 bases unmatched. The CDR3 consists of 15 residues. The germline CDR1 and CDR2 sequences are MDHEN and SYDVKM. The CDR3 spells CASLTIGTGNREQYF. DNA of the CDR3: TGTGCCAGCCTTACCATCGGGACAGGGAATCGCGAGCAGTACTTC.

The chain employs TRBV4-1 and TRBJ2-1; the match to TRBD2 covers 12 bases. The CDR3 is 17 residues long. V was pared by 5 bases and J by 0 bases, with 5 bases of the junction left unmatched. Germline loops: CDR1 MGHRA, CDR2 YSYEKL. CDR3 DNA sequence: TGCGCCAGCAGCGCGGAGACTAGCGGGAGCTCCTACAATGAGCAGTTCTTC. Its translation: CASSAETSGSSYNEQFF.

The gene calls are TRBV4-1 and TRBJ2-7; TRBD2 aligns across 8 bases. From germline, CDR1 is MGHRA and CDR2 YSYEKL. Germline trimming cut 0 bases from V and 4 bases from J; bases unmatched to any gene: 8. The length of the CDR3 is 16 residues. CDR3 bases: TGCGCCAGCAGCCAAGATCGAACTAGCGGAAGATACGAGCAGTACTTC. It is translated as CASSQDRTSGRYEQYF.

V is TRBV19 and J is TRBJ2-2; 11 bases map to TRBD2. CDR1 LNHDA and CDR2 SQIVND come from the germline V gene (reference sequence). The length of the CDR3 is 13 residues. In DNA form, the CDR3 reads TGTGCTAGCGGGAGGGCCGACACCGGGGAGCTGTTTTTT. It is translated as CASGRADTGELFF. The complete variable domain, with remaining parts taken from reference TRBV19 and TRBJ2-2, reads DGGITQSPKYLFRKEGQNVTLSCEQNLNHDAMYWYRQDPGQGLRLIYYSQIVNDFQKGDIAEGYSVSREKKESFPLTVTSAQKNPTAFYLCASGRADTGELFFGEGSRLTVL.

The CDR3 DNA is TGTGCCAGCAGCCCCGGAGGGTCGGATACGCAGTATTTT. This encodes CASSPGGSDTQYF. The rearrangement uses TRBV11-2 and TRBJ2-3; tentatively, D is TRBD2 (6 bases). Trimming removed 5 bases from V and 6 bases from J, with 12 bases in between. This CDR3 is built from 13 residues. CDR1 and CDR2 (germline): SGHAT, FQNNGV.

This clone has only a few counts. V gene TRBV4-3 combines with J gene TRBJ1-2; 11 bases are a match to TRBD1. The V gene end was trimmed by 3 bases and the J gene end by 7 bases; junction bases not matched to a gene: 16. The CDR3 is 18 residues long. Germline V lookup: CDR1 LGHNA, CDR2 YSLEER. CDR3 region: CASSQARTGGPPRTGYTF. CDR3 bases: TGCGCCAGCAGCCAGGCTCGGACAGGGGGCCCTCCTCGGACTGGCTACACCTTC.

This clone was picked up a small number of times. The genes are TRBV7-9 and TRBJ1-5, with 8 bases fitting TRBD1. The germline gives CDR1 SEHNR, CDR2 FQNEAQ (reference sequence). This CDR3 contains 15 residues. Trimming cost V 6 bases and J 0 bases; bases outside gene matches: 4. The CDR3: CASSSQGASNQPQHF. The CDR3 DNA reads TGTGCCAGCAGTTCTCAGGGGGCTAGCAATCAGCCCCAGCATTTT.